These 13 T cell receptor beta chains came from one sample sequenced in a study of CD8 T cells in Susac syndrome. Reverse transcription of about 0.5 to 1 ug RNA was carried out with random hexamers. TCRdb ran MiXCR on the immunoSEQ multiplex PCR reads and lists one entry per CDR3 protein. The sample holds roughly 200,000 distinct CDR3 sequences, roughly 94% seen once. Source material: CD4+ T cells from PBMCs. The receptors come from a human donor with multiple sclerosis.

The rearrangement uses TRBV20-1 and TRBJ1-5, with TRBD1 as a possible D gene (5 bases). V lost 2 bases and J lost 1, with 12 bases in between. This CDR3 region has 15 residues. Germline V gene data show CDR1 as DFQATT and CDR2 as SNEGSKA (reference sequence). For the CDR3, the DNA is TGCAGTGCTAGACAGGGTTCCGACAGCAATCAGCCCCAGCATTTT. Amino acids: CSARQGSDSNQPQHF.

The rearrangement links TRBV4-2 to TRBJ1-6, with 8 bases fitting TRBD1. CDR1 and CDR2 from the germline V gene are LGHNA and YNFKEQ. There are 20 residues in the CDR3. Trimming cost V 2 bases and J 7 bases; bases outside gene matches: 19. CDR3: CASSQQSLPGQAILNSPLHF. The CDR3, as DNA: TGTGCCAGCAGCCAACAAAGCCTCCCGGGACAGGCAATCCTCAATTCACCCCTCCACTTT.

The chain carries TRBV18 and TRBJ1-1; tentative D call: TRBD1 (5 bases). V lost 2 bases and J lost 1, with 11 bases in between. CDR1 is KGHSH and CDR2 is LQKENI in the germline V gene. CDR3 size: 15 residues. The CDR3, as DNA: TGTGCCAGCTCACCATTGACAGACTCGAACACTGAAGCTTTCTTT. Translation: CASSPLTDSNTEAFF.

The rearrangement uses TRBV12-3 or TRBV12-4 and TRBJ1-1; D call uncertain. There are 14 residues in the CDR3. V was shortened by 6 bases and J by 5 bases, with 16 bases between the two germline ends. For the CDR3, the DNA is TGTGCCAGCAGCAACAGAGTAAGGGAGACTGAAGCTTTCTTT. This gives the protein CASSNRVRETEAFF.

The chain uses TRBV27 and TRBJ2-7, with D uncertain. The V end lost 5 bases, the J end lost 4 bases, and 12 bases lay between the germline ends. From germline, CDR1 is MNHEY and CDR2 SMNVEV (reference sequence). The CDR3 contains 13 residues. CDR3 nucleotide sequence: TGTGCCAGCAGTCCCCGTTCCGGTTACGAGCAGTACGTC. As protein: CASSPRSGYEQYV.

This clonotype was recorded once. J is TRBJ1-2 and V is TRBV15; TRBD1 aligns across 8 bases. After removal of 6 bases from V and 7 bases from J, the junction contained 7 bases not matched to a gene. The CDR3 covers 13 residues. The germline V gene encodes CDR1 LNHNV and CDR2 YYDKDF (reference sequence). In DNA form, the CDR3 reads TGTGCCACCAGTCTTGGACAGGGCTCTGGCTACACCTTC. It yields the protein CATSLGQGSGYTF. Based on the CDR3 plus reference TRBV15 and TRBJ1-2, the full variable domain is DAMVIQNPRYQVTQFGKPVTLSCSQTLNHNVMYWYQQKSSQAPKLLFHYYDKDFNNEADTPDNFQSRRPNTSFCFLDIRSPGLGDTAMYLCATSLGQGSGYTFGSGTRLTVV.

The chain is built from TRBV20-1 and TRBJ1-2, with unresolved D. Trimming took off 5 bases at V and 8 bases at J, with 18 bases between the two ends. The length of the CDR3 is 13 residues. Looked up from germline, CDR1 is DFQATT and CDR2 is SNEGSKA (reference sequence). CDR3 coding DNA: TGCAGTGCTTCTCCCCCCTCAACGGTGGGCTACACCTTC. This gives the protein CSASPPSTVGYTF.

J is TRBJ2-7 and V is TRBV27, with 7 positions matching TRBD1. This CDR3 spans 12 amino acids. V dropped 6 bases and J dropped 5; count of bases not matched to a gene: 4. CDR1 and CDR2 (germline): MNHEY, SMNVEV (reference sequence). The CDR3 region is CASSYRGHEQYF. DNA for the CDR3: TGTGCCAGCAGCTACAGGGGACACGAGCAGTACTTC.

V and J are TRBV10-3 and TRBJ1-1; D is ambiguous. V was trimmed by 11 bases and J by 2 bases, leaving 12 bases between them. This CDR3 is 12 amino acids long. Looked up from germline, CDR1 is ENHRY and CDR2 is SYGVKD. CDR3 nucleotide sequence: TGTGCCTCACAAGGATTTAACACTGAAGCTTTCTTT. This translates into CASQGFNTEAFF.

In this sample, this clonotype turned up a few times. The rearrangement joins TRBV6-6 to TRBJ2-1; a possible D gene is TRBD1 (6 bases). The CDR3 loop spans 11 amino acids. CDR1 and CDR2 (germline): MNHNY, SVGAGI (reference sequence). V shed 8 bases and J shed 11 bases, with 13 bases lying between them. CDR3 region: CASGIQGQQFF. Written as DNA, the CDR3 is TGTGCCAGCGGCATACAGGGACAGCAGTTCTTC.

The V and J genes are TRBV20-1 and TRBJ1-5; D not certain. The CDR3 contains 15 residues. Looked up from germline, CDR1 is DFQATT and CDR2 is SNEGSKA (reference sequence). V was clipped by 5 bases and J by 0 bases, with 14 bases between them. The CDR3 region has the DNA TGCAGTGCTGGTAATGTGGGAACTAGCAATCAGCCCCAGCATTTT. Protein: CSAGNVGTSNQPQHF.

The chain uses TRBV14 and TRBJ2-7; D ambiguous. V dropped 3 bases and J dropped 2 bases, with 5 bases sitting between them. Looked up from germline, CDR1 is SGHDN and CDR2 is FVKESK. CDR3 length: 12 residues. This CDR3 is CASSHGPYEQYV. In nucleotides, the CDR3 is TGTGCCAGCAGCCATGGCCCCTACGAGCAGTACGTC.

CDR3 loop: CSVEDRVTQYF. CDR3 nucleotides: TGCAGCGTTGAAGATCGAGTTACGCAGTATTTT. The rearrangement joins TRBV29-1 to TRBJ2-3; the D is unclear. Germline CDR1 reads SQVTM; CDR2 reads ANQGSEA. The V end was cut by 0 bases, the J end by 8 bases, with 6 bases between. The CDR3 consists of 11 residues.